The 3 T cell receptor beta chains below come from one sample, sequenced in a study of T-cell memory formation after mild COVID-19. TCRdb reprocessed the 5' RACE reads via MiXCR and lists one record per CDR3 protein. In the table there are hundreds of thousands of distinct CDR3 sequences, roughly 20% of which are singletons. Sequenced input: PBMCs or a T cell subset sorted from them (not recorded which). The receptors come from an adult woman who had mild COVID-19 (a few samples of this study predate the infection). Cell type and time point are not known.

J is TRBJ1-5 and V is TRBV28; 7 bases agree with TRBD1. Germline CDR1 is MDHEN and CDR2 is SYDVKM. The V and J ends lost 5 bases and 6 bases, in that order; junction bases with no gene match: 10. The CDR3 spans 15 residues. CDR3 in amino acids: CASSPRQGWGQPQHF. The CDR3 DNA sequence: TGTGCCAGCAGTCCCCGACAGGGATGGGGTCAGCCCCAGCATTTT.

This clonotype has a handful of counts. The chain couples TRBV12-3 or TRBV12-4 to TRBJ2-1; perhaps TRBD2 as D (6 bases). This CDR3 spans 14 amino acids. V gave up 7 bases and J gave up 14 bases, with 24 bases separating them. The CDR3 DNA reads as TGTGCCAGCACCCCCTCGGGGGTGGCCGGGAGTGAGTTCTTC. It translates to CASTPSGVAGSEFF.

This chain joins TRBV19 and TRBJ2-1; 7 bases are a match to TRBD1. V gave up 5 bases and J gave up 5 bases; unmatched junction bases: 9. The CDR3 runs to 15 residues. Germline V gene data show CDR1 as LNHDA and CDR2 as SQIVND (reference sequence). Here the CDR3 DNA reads TGTGCCAGTAGTGCCCGGGACAGCCAACACAATGAGCAGTTCTTC. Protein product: CASSARDSQHNEQFF.